A single sample is the source of the 2 T cell receptor beta chains below, sequenced in a study of CD8+CD57+ T cells in acquired aplastic anemia. Template material for TCR beta VDJ and CDR3 profiling consisted of genomic DNA. Via MiXCR, TCRdb re-called the reads, giving one row per CDR3 protein. This table has about 190,000 distinct CDR3 sequences, just under 50% appearing once. Previously, flow cytometry had revealed CD8+CD57+ cell expansion in the patients chosen for sequencing. The sample taken for sequencing was sorted CD4+, CD8+, or CD8+CD57+ T cells (not recorded which) from PBMCs. The receptor set was obtained from a human donor with aplastic anemia.

This clonotype was counted at least ten times. The chain recombines TRBV5-6 with TRBJ1-4, with D tentatively TRBD1 (5 bases). Trimming left V 1 base short and J 5 bases short, with 12 bases between. CDR3 length equals 15 residues. Germline V gene sequence: CDR1 SGHDT, CDR2 YYEEEE. CDR3 nucleotides: TGTGCCAGCAGCTTGTCCCCTGGGGGGAATGAAAAACTGTTTTTT. This gives the protein CASSLSPGGNEKLFF.

This clonotype was counted many times. V usage is TRBV4-1 and J usage is TRBJ2-1, with 8 bases identical to TRBD1. CDR3 length equals 15 residues. CDR1 and CDR2 (germline): MGHRA, YSYEKL. The V and J ends lost 1 base and 10 bases, in that order; junction bases with no gene match: 9. The DNA for the CDR3 is TGCGCCAGCAGCCAAGCGTTAGGACAGGGTCGCGAGCAGTTCTTC. Translated: CASSQALGQGREQFF.